This entry lists 32 T cell receptor beta chains sequenced from one sample in a study of Graves' ophthalmopathy and Graves' hyperthyroidism. Amplification targeted the TCR beta CDR3 regions, with RNA transcripts as the source material. RT-PCR was first run with HTBI primers, then multiplex PCR in a second round. TCRdb re-called the multiplex PCR reads through MiXCR, storing one row per CDR3 protein. The sample includes about 390,000 distinct CDR3 sequences, 15% of them seen just once. The sequenced sample consisted of peripheral blood. These receptors were obtained from a woman aged 18 to 35 with stable Graves' hyperthyroidism.

This clonotype was observed many times. The DNA of the CDR3 is TGTGCCAGCAGCCTGACTAGCGGGGCGGGAGGGGAGCTGTTTTTT. Its translation: CASSLTSGAGGELFF. V and J are TRBV7-2 and TRBJ2-2; TRBD2 agrees at 11 bases. Germline V gene sequence: CDR1 SGHTA, CDR2 FQGNSA. The CDR3 runs to 15 residues. J was trimmed by 8 bases and V by 5 bases; bases with no gene match: 7. Full variable domain (outside the CDR3, taken from reference TRBV7-2 and TRBJ2-2): GAGVSQSPSNKVTEKGKDVELRCDPISGHTALYWYRQSLGQGLEFLIYFQGNSAPDKSGLPSDRFSAERTGGSVSTLTIQRTQQEDSAVYLCASSLTSGAGGELFFGEGSRLTVL.

The genes are TRBV6-5 and TRBJ2-3; D ambiguous. This CDR3 region has 16 residues. CDR1 and CDR2 (germline): MNHEY, SVGAGI. V shed 0 bases and J shed 1 base, with 11 bases lying between them. Written as DNA, the CDR3 is TGTGCCAGCAGTTACTCCTTCGTACACCGCACAGATACGCAGTATTTT. Its protein is CASSYSFVHRTDTQYF.

This clonotype was seen at least ten times. The J gene is TRBJ2-2, the V gene TRBV7-2; 7 bases fit TRBD1. The CDR3 consists of 15 residues. After removal of 5 bases from V and 0 bases from J, the junction contained 3 bases not matched to a gene. CDR1 is SGHTA and CDR2 is FQGNSA in the germline V gene. The CDR3: CASSPGTANTGELFF. Written as DNA, the CDR3 is TGTGCCAGCAGCCCCGGGACAGCGAACACCGGGGAGCTGTTTTTT.

This clonotype was counted at least ten times. The V and J genes are TRBV12-3 or TRBV12-4 and TRBJ1-1; 8 bases align to TRBD1. The V gene end was trimmed by 6 bases and the J gene end by 4 bases; junction bases not matched to a gene: 7. The CDR3 covers 14 residues. The CDR3 bases are TGTGCCAGCAGCCGGACAGGGTACAGCACTGAAGCTTTCTTT. This encodes CASSRTGYSTEAFF.

This clonotype has ten or more counts. The chain links TRBV11-2 to TRBJ1-1, with a weak D call TRBD1 (6 bases). The CDR3 covers 16 residues. V lost 5 bases and J lost 0, with 16 bases in between. Germline CDR1 SGHAT, CDR2 FQNNGV. The CDR3 spells CASSLLGGLLNTEAFF. The CDR3 bases are TGTGCCAGCAGCCTCCTGGGGGGGCTATTGAACACTGAAGCTTTCTTT. Combining the CDR3 with reference TRBV11-2 and TRBJ1-1 gives the whole variable domain EAGVAQSPRYKIIEKRQSVAFWCNPISGHATLYWYQQILGQGPKLLIQFQNNGVVDDSQLPKDRFSAERLKGVDSTLKIQPAKLEDSAVYLCASSLLGGLLNTEAFFGQGTRLTVV.

The rearrangement links TRBV12-3 or TRBV12-4 to TRBJ2-7, with D possibly TRBD2 on 6 matching bases. The length of the CDR3 is 13 residues. V was shortened by 7 bases and J by 5 bases, with 15 bases between the two germline ends. The CDR3 sequence is CASKSDGGNEQYF. CDR3 DNA sequence: TGTGCCAGCAAGTCGGACGGAGGGAACGAGCAGTACTTC.

The table lists this clonotype with many counts. V and J are TRBV7-2 and TRBJ1-1, with D unclear. V was clipped by 1 base and J by 5 bases, with 14 bases between them. CDR3 length: 15 residues. Germline V gene lookup returns CDR1 SGHTA and CDR2 FQGNSA. CDR3 DNA sequence: TGTGCCAGCAGCTTAGGCGCTCTGGGGTGGACTGAAGCTTTCTTT. It yields the protein CASSLGALGWTEAFF.

J is TRBJ2-5 and V is TRBV20-1; 12 bases line up with TRBD1. J lost 4 bases, V lost 0 bases, and 15 bases had no gene match. Per germline, CDR1 DFQATT and CDR2 SNEGSKA (reference sequence). The CDR3 loop spans 19 amino acids. CDR3 sequence reads: CSARDPNFRDRGLGETQYF. DNA of the CDR3: TGCAGTGCTAGAGACCCAAACTTCCGGGACAGGGGGCTCGGAGAGACCCAGTACTTC.

Many counts were recorded for this clonotype. The V gene is TRBV20-1, the J gene TRBJ2-5; no clear D. There are 13 residues in the CDR3. Germline V lookup: CDR1 DFQATT, CDR2 SNEGSKA (reference sequence). V was clipped by 6 bases and J by 2 bases, with 13 bases between them. CDR3 amino acids: CSAPPSFQETQYF. CDR3 DNA: TGCAGTGCCCCACCGTCCTTTCAAGAGACCCAGTACTTC.

This clonotype was seen at least ten times. The rearrangement joins TRBV6-2 or TRBV6-3 to TRBJ2-5; TRBD2 agrees at 9 bases. CDR3 length: 15 residues. V lost 2 bases and J lost 5; bases outside the gene matches: 6. Germline loops: CDR1 MNHEY, CDR2 SVGEGT. The CDR3 loop is CASSYSLAGLETQYF. CDR3 coding DNA: TGTGCCAGCAGTTACAGTCTAGCGGGGCTTGAGACCCAGTACTTC.

This clonotype was counted between two and nine times. V usage is TRBV11-3 and J usage is TRBJ2-7; possibly TRBD1 or TRBD2 for D (5 bases each). The CDR3 runs 15 residues. The V and J ends lost 11 bases and 4 bases respectively, with 24 bases between them. In germline, CDR1 is SGHNT, CDR2 YENEEA. CDR3 loop: CASTPGDQMRYEQYF. CDR3 coding DNA: TGTGCCTCAACACCCGGGGACCAAATGAGATACGAGCAGTACTTC.

This clonotype was found many times. The V and J genes are TRBV20-1 and TRBJ2-5; D remains ambiguous. The V end lost 3 bases, the J end lost 1 base, and 9 bases lay between the germline ends. The CDR3 runs to 13 residues. Germline V CDR1 and CDR2: DFQATT, SNEGSKA (reference sequence). The CDR3 nucleotides are TGCAGTGCTAGGTTTGTCCGCCAAGAGACCCAGTACTTC. It translates to CSARFVRQETQYF.

A remark on this clonotype: One end of the junction varies from germline; a read error may be responsible. The V call is TRBV10-2, the J call TRBJ1-1, with D possibly matching TRBD1 (5 bases). Germline lookup yields CDR1 WSHSY and CDR2 SAAADI. The CDR3 totals 13 residues. CDR3 sequence (DNA): TGCGCCAGCAGTGCTAGGATCCGGGACCAGATGGAATTT. Its translation: CASSARIRDQMEF.

This clonotype was seen repeatedly, ten times or more. The chain links TRBV27 to TRBJ1-2, with a tentative D call TRBD1 (5 bases). Trimming cost V 5 bases and J 10 bases, with 14 bases left between them. This CDR3 contains 12 residues. Germline V gene lookup returns CDR1 MNHEY and CDR2 SMNVEV (reference sequence). As DNA, the CDR3 is TGTGCCAGCAGTCCCCAACAGGTCCTCTACACCTTC. It specifies CASSPQQVLYTF.

This clonotype was detected ten times or more. The CDR3, as DNA: TGTGCCAGTAGTATGGCGGACGAGCAGTACTTC. Residues: CASSMADEQYF. The chain couples TRBV19 to TRBJ2-7; D not certain. The V gene's germline CDR1 is LNHDA and CDR2 SQIVND (reference sequence). The CDR3 is 11 amino acids. Trimming took 3 bases from V and 5 from J, leaving 5 bases between them.

The chain has TRBV6-1 and TRBJ1-1, with D possibly matching TRBD1 (5 bases). This CDR3 is built from 15 residues. Looked up from germline, CDR1 is MNHNS and CDR2 is SASEGT. V was trimmed by 6 bases and J by 1 base, leaving 15 bases between them. CDR3 amino acids: CASSPRGEWNTEAFF. The DNA of the CDR3 is TGTGCCAGCAGCCCACGGGGGGAATGGAACACTGAAGCTTTCTTT.

This chain links TRBV9 with TRBJ2-5; tentatively, D is TRBD2 (7 bases). The CDR3 covers 15 residues. V lost 0 bases and J lost 2, with 11 bases in between. CDR1 and CDR2 from the germline V gene are SGDLS and YYNGEE. The CDR3 sequence: CASSVGGGYQETQYF. CDR3 in DNA: TGTGCCAGCAGCGTAGGCGGGGGCTATCAAGAGACCCAGTACTTC. Drawing the rest from reference TRBV9 and TRBJ2-5, the complete variable domain is DSGVTQTPKHLITATGQRVTLRCSPRSGDLSVYWYQQSLDQGLQFLIQYYNGEERAKGNILERFSAQQFPDLHSELNLSSLELGDSALYFCASSVGGGYQETQYFGPGTRLLVL.

The sample holds many counts of this clonotype. The rearrangement uses TRBV4-1 and TRBJ1-2, with TRBD1 matching over 7 bases. CDR1 is MGHRA and CDR2 is YSYEKL in the germline V gene. The CDR3 has 16 amino acids. The V segment lost 4 bases and the J segment 5 bases; nucleotides outside the gene matches: 13. The CDR3 coding sequence is TGCGCCAGCAGCCTCCCCGGGACAGTAAAGAGATATGGCTACACCTTC. Protein sequence: CASSLPGTVKRYGYTF.

On this clonotype: A much larger clone is a single base away; this may be a read error. This CDR3 reads CSVGASETEYF. The CDR3 region has the DNA TGCAGCGTTGGGGCCTCGGAGACCGAGTACTTC. The V and J genes are TRBV29-1 and TRBJ2-5; D unclear. Per the germline V gene, CDR1 is SQVTM and CDR2 is ANQGSEA. This CDR3 contains 11 residues.

Regarding this clonotype: Mismatch with germline at one junction end may stem from a read error. The gene calls are TRBV12-3 or TRBV12-4 and TRBJ1-5; TRBD1 matches 8 bases. The CDR3 length is 13 residues. The CDR3 DNA is TGTGCCAGCAGTCGGACAGGGAATCAGCCCCAGCGTTTT. It yields the protein CASSRTGNQPQRF.

This clonotype was seen repeatedly, ten times or more. CDR3 protein: CASYSTPIGLEQTQYF. As DNA, the CDR3 is TGTGCCAGCTATTCAACCCCAATCGGACTAGAGCAGACCCAGTACTTC. The chain has TRBV18 and TRBJ2-5; 7 bases match TRBD2. This CDR3 comprises 16 residues. Trimming removed 7 bases from V and 6 bases from J; junction bases left unmatched: 17. Germline CDR1 and CDR2: KGHSH and LQKENI.

In regard to this clonotype: Given a much more abundant clone one base away, this may be a read error. This chain connects TRBV12-3 or TRBV12-4 to TRBJ2-5; no reliable D call. CDR3 size: 13 residues. Trimming stripped 3 bases from V and 1 base from J, with 6 bases between. CDR3 protein: CASSFTPQETQYF. DNA of the CDR3: TGTGCCAGCAGTTTCACACCCCAAGAGACCCAGTACTTC.

This clonotype was detected only a few times. The chain carries TRBV20-1 and TRBJ1-5; D is unclear. The CDR3 covers 12 residues. Germline loops: CDR1 DFQATT, CDR2 SNEGSKA (reference sequence). V was clipped by 0 bases and J by 11 bases, with 11 bases between them. The DNA for the CDR3 is TGCAGTGCTAGAGATGGAACCCCCACCCAGCATTTT. It is translated as CSARDGTPTQHF.

This chain joins TRBV6-2 or TRBV6-3 and TRBJ2-5; D remains ambiguous. The CDR3 is made up of 15 amino acids. V shed 6 bases and J shed 5 bases, with 19 bases lying between them. Germline V gene data show CDR1 as MNHEY and CDR2 as SVGEGT. The CDR3 loop reads CASRRRHRLIETQYF. CDR3 DNA: TGTGCCAGCAGGCGAAGACATAGGTTAATCGAGACCCAGTACTTC.

There are many counts of this clonotype. The rearrangement links TRBV6-2 or TRBV6-3 to TRBJ1-1; D unresolved. The CDR3 sequence is 13 residues long. V shed 8 bases and J shed 0 bases, with 10 bases lying between them. Germline V gene sequence: CDR1 MNHEY, CDR2 SVGEGT. DNA of the CDR3: TGTGCCAGCCTCCACGGGATGAACACTGAAGCTTTCTTT. It specifies CASLHGMNTEAFF.

This clonotype was seen at least ten times. The chain uses TRBV12-3 or TRBV12-4 and TRBJ2-7; TRBD1 matches 7 bases. The V segment lost 5 bases and the J segment 4 bases; nucleotides outside the gene matches: 5. CDR3 length: 13 residues. The CDR3 DNA follows: TGTGCCAGCAGTGACAGGGATAGATACGAGCAGTACTTC. As protein: CASSDRDRYEQYF.

In this sample, this clonotype turned up many times. The chain couples TRBV6-5 to TRBJ2-7; D tentatively fits TRBD1 or TRBD2 (6 bases each). CDR3 length equals 15 residues. Trimming removed 3 bases at V and 0 bases at J, with 12 bases between. In germline, CDR1 is MNHEY, CDR2 SVGAGI. The CDR3 loop reads CASSYGGPVSYEQYF. In DNA, the CDR3 is TGTGCCAGCAGTTATGGGGGGCCCGTCTCCTACGAGCAGTACTTC.

This clonotype came up many times. This rearrangement joins TRBV12-3 or TRBV12-4 to TRBJ2-7; 10 nucleotides align to TRBD1. The CDR3 has 18 amino acids. Trimming took 3 bases from V and 3 from J; bases not matched to a gene: 14. CDR3 nucleotide sequence: TGTGCCAGCAGTTTGAGCGGAACCGGGACAGGGGATGTCTACGAGCAGTACTTC. Protein product: CASSLSGTGTGDVYEQYF.

The rearrangement links TRBV7-8 to TRBJ1-6; D not resolved. CDR1 and CDR2 from the germline V gene are SGHVS and FQNEAQ. The CDR3 is made up of 15 amino acids. V was cut by 0 bases and J by 6 bases, with 9 bases left in between. The CDR3 nucleotides are TGTGCCAGCAGCTTAGCTCGCGTTCTTAATTCACCCCTCCACTTT. As protein: CASSLARVLNSPLHF.

The CDR3 protein is CASSYSEGTSGDKETQYF. DNA for the CDR3: TGTGCCAGCAGTTACTCGGAGGGGACTAGCGGGGACAAAGAGACCCAGTACTTC. This sequence joins TRBV6-2 or TRBV6-3 and TRBJ2-5, with 13 nucleotides matching TRBD2. CDR1 is MNHEY, CDR2 SVGEGT, per germline. The ends lost 0 bases at V and 3 bases at J; junction bases unmatched: 7. The CDR3 extends over 18 amino acids.

Ten or more counts support this clonotype. The rearrangement uses TRBV19 and TRBJ1-1; no firm D call. CDR1 is LNHDA, CDR2 SQIVND, per germline (reference sequence). CDR3 size: 14 residues. V lost 7 bases and J 4 bases, leaving 16 bases between the germline ends. The CDR3 DNA follows: TGTGCCAGTACCCTGCATGGGCTCTCCACTGAAGCTTTCTTT. Its translation: CASTLHGLSTEAFF.

The sample holds many counts of this clonotype. V and J are TRBV6-4 and TRBJ1-2, with D possibly being TRBD1 (5 bases). Trimming cost V 7 bases and J 1 base, with 13 bases left between them. This CDR3 region has 14 residues. The germline gives CDR1 MRHNA, CDR2 SNTAGT. The CDR3 DNA reads as TGTGCCAGCAAGGAGAGACAGAGTAACTATGGCTACACCTTC. Protein sequence: CASKERQSNYGYTF.